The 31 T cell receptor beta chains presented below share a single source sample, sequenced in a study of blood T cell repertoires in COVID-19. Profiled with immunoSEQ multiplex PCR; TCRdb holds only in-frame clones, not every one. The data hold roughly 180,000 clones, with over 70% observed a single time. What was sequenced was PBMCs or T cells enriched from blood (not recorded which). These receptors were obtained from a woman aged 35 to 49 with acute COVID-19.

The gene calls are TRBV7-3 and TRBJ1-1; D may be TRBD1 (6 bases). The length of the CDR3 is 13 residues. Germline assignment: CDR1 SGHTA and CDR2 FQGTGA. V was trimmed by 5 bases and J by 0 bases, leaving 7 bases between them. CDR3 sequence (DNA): TGTGCCAGCAGCCGGGACATGAACACTGAAGCTTTCTTT. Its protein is CASSRDMNTEAFF.

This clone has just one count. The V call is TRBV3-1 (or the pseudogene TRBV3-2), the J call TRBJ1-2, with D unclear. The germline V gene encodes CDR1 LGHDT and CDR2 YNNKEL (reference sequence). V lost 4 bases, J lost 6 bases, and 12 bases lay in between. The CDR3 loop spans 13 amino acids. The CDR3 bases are TGTGCCAGCAGCCGTTCGGGGAGGGATGGCTACACCTTC. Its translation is CASSRSGRDGYTF.

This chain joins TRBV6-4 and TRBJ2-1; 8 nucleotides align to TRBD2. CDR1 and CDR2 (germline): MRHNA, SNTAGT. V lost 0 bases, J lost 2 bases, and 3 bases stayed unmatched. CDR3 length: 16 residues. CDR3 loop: CASSDSPSGPYNEQFF. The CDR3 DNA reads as TGTGCCAGCAGTGACTCACCTAGCGGGCCCTACAATGAGCAGTTCTTC.

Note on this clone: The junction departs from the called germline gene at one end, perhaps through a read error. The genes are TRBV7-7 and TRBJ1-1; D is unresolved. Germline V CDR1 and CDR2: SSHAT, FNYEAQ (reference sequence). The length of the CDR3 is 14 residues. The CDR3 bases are TGTGCTAGCAGCTTACTAGACGGGGACACTGAAGCTTTCTTT. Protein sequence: CASSLLDGDTEAFF.

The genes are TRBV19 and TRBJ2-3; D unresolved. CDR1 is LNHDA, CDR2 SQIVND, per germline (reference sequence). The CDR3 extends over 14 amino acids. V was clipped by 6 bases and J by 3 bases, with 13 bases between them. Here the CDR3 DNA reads TGTGCCAGTAGAAACCTATCCCCGACAGATACGCAGTATTTT. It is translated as CASRNLSPTDTQYF.

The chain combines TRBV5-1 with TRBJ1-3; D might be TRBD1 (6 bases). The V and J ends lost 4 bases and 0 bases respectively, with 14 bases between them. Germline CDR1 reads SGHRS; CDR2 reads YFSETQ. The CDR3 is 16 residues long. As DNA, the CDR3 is TGCGCCAGCAGCAGGTCTACAGGGAGCTCTGGAAACACCATATATTTT. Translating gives CASSRSTGSSGNTIYF.

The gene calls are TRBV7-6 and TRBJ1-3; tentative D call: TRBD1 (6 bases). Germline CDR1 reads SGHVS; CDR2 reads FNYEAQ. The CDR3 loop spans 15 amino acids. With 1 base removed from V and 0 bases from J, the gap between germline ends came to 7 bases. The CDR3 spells CASSLDRDSGNTIYF. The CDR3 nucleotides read TGTGCCAGCAGCTTAGACAGGGACTCTGGAAACACCATATATTTT. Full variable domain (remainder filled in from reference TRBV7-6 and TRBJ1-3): GAGVSQSPRYKVTKRGQDVALRCDPISGHVSLYWYRQALGQGPEFLTYFNYEAQQDKSGLPNDRFSAERPEGSISTLTIQRTEQRDSAMYRCASSLDRDSGNTIYFGEGSWLTVV.

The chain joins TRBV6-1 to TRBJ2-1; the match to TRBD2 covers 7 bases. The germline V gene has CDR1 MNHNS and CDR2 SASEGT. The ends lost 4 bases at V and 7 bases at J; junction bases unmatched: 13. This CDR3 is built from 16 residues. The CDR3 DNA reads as TGTGCCAGCAGTGGACGGGGTGGGAGGGCCACAAATGAGCAGTTCTTC. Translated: CASSGRGGRATNEQFF.

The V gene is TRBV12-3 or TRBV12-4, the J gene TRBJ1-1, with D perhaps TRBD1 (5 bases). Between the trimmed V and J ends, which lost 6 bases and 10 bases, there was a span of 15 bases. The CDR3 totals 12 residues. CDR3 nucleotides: TGTGCCAGCAGACGCACGCTGGGGGGAGCTTTCTTT. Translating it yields CASRRTLGGAFF.

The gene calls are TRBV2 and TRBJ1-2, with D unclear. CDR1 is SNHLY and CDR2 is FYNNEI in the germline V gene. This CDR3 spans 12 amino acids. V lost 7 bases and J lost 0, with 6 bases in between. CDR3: CASMFSNYGYTF. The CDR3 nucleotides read TGTGCCAGCATGTTCTCTAACTATGGCTACACCTTC.

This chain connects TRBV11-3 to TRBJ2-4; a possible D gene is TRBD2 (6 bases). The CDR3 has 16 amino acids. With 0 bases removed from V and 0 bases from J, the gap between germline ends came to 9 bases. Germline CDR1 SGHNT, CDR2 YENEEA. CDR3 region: CASSLEGTLAKNIQYF. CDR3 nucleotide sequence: TGTGCCAGCAGCTTAGAGGGGACTTTAGCCAAAAACATTCAGTACTTC.

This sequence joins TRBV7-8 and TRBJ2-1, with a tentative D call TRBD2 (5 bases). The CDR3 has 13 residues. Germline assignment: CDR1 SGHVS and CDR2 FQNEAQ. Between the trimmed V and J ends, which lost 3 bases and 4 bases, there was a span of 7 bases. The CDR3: CASSFPGYNEQFF. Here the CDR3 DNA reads TGTGCCAGCAGCTTTCCGGGATACAATGAGCAGTTCTTC.

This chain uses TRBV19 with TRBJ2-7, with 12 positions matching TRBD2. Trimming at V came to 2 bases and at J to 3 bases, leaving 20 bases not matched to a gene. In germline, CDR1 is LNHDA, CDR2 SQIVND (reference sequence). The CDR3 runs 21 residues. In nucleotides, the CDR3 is TGTGCCAGTAGTATAAAATCTGACGGACTAGCGGGAACGCACAGACTCTACGAGCAGTACTTC. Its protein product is CASSIKSDGLAGTHRLYEQYF.

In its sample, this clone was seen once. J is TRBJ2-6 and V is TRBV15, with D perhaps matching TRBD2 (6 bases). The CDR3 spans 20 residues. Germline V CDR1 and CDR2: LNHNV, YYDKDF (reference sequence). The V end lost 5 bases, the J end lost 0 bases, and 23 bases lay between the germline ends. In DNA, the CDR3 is TGTGCCACCAGCCCCCTAGCCAGGTTTGGGGGGAACTCTGGGGCCAACGTCCTGACTTTC. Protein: CATSPLARFGGNSGANVLTF.

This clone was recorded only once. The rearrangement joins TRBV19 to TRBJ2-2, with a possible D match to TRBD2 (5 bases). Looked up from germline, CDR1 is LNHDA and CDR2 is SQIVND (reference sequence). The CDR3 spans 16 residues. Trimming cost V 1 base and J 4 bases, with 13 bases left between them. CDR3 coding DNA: TGTGCCAGTAGTATAGTTGGCCTTGGGAGCACCGGGGAGCTGTTTTTT. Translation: CASSIVGLGSTGELFF. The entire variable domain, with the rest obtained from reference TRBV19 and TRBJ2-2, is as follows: DGGITQSPKYLFRKEGQNVTLSCEQNLNHDAMYWYRQDPGQGLRLIYYSQIVNDFQKGDIAEGYSVSREKKESFPLTVTSAQKNPTAFYLCASSIVGLGSTGELFFGEGSRLTVL.

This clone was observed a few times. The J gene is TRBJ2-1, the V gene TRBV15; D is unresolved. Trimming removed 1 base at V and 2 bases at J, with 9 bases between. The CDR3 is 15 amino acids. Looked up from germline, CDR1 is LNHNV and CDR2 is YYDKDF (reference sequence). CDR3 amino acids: CATSRGGGAYNEQFF. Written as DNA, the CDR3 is TGTGCCACCAGCAGAGGCGGCGGTGCCTACAATGAGCAGTTCTTC.

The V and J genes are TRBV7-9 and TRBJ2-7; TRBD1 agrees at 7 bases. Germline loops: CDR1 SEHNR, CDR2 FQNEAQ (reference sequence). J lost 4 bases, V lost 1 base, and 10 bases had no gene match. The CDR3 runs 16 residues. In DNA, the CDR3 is TGTGCCAGCAGCTTAGGAGGGACAGCGCAGGGATACGAGCAGTACTTC. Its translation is CASSLGGTAQGYEQYF.

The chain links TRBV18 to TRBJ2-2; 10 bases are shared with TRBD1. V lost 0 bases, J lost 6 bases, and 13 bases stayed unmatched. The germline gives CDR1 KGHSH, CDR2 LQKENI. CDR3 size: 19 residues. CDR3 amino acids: CASSPPTGGEIGWAGELFF. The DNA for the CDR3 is TGTGCCAGCTCACCACCGACAGGGGGCGAAATTGGCTGGGCCGGGGAGCTGTTTTTT.

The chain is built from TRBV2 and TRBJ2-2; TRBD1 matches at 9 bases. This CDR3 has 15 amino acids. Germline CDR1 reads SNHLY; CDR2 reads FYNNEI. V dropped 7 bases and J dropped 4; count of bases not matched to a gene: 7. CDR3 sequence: CASKTGQGGTGELFF. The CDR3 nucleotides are TGTGCCAGCAAGACGGGACAGGGAGGCACCGGGGAGCTGTTTTTT.

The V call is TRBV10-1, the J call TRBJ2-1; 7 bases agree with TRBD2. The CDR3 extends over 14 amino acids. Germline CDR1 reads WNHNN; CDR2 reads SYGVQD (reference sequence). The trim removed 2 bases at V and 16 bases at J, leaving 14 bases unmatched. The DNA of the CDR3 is TGCGCCAGCAGTGAGATGGAAGGCGGGAGTATGCACTTCTTC. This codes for CASSEMEGGSMHFF.

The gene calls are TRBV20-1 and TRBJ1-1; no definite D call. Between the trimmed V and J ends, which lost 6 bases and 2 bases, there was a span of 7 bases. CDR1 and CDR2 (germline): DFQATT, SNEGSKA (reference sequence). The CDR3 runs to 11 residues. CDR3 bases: TGCAGTGCGCCGGTTAACACTGAAGCTTTCTTT. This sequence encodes CSAPVNTEAFF.

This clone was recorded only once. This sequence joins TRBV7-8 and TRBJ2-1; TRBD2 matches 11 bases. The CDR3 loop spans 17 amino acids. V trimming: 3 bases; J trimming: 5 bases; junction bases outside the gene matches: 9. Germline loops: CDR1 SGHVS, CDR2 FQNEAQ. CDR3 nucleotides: TGTGCCAGCAGCTTCCGATTAGCGGGAGGGTCCCACAATGAGCAGTTCTTC. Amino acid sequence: CASSFRLAGGSHNEQFF.

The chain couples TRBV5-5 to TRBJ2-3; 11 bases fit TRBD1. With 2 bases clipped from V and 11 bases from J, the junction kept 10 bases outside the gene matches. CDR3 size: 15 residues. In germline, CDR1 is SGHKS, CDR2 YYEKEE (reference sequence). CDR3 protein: CASSFGGTGGEKQYF. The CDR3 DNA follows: TGTGCCAGCAGCTTCGGTGGGACAGGGGGGGAAAAGCAGTATTTT. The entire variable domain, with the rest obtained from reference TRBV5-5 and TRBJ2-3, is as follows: DAGVTQSPTHLIKTRGQQVTLRCSPISGHKSVSWYQQVLGQGPQFIFQYYEKEERGRGNFPDRFSARQFPNYSSELNVNALLLGDSALYLCASSFGGTGGEKQYFGPGTRLTVL.

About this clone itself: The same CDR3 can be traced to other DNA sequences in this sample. In DNA, the CDR3 is TGTGCCAGTAGCCCCGGGATTAGCGGCCGCACAGATACGCAGTATTTT. Its protein product is CASSPGISGRTDTQYF. The chain uses TRBV9 and TRBJ2-3; TRBD2 is a possible D gene (6 bases). V was clipped by 8 bases and J by 1 base, with 20 bases between them. CDR1 is SGDLS, CDR2 YYNGEE, per germline. The CDR3 totals 16 residues.

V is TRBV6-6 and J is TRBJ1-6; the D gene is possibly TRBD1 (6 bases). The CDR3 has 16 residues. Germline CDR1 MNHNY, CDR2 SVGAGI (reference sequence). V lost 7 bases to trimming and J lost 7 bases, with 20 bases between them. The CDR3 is CASKGEGRSGNSPLHF. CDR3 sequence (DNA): TGTGCCAGCAAGGGGGAGGGAAGGTCGGGGAATTCACCCCTCCACTTT.

In DNA, the CDR3 is TGTGCCAGCAGTGAGAGGGGGGGGACTGGCTACACCTTC. Residues: CASSERGGTGYTF. The chain has TRBV2 and TRBJ1-2; perhaps TRBD1 as D (6 bases). Trimming stripped 3 bases from V and 7 bases from J, with 12 bases between. Germline assignment: CDR1 SNHLY and CDR2 FYNNEI. This CDR3 is built from 13 residues.

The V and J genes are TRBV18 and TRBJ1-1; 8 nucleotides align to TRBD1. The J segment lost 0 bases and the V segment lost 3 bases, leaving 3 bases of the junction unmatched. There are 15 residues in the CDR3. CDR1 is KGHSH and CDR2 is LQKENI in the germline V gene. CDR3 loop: CASSPRTGMNTEAFF. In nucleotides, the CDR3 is TGTGCCAGCTCACCTCGGACAGGGATGAACACTGAAGCTTTCTTT.

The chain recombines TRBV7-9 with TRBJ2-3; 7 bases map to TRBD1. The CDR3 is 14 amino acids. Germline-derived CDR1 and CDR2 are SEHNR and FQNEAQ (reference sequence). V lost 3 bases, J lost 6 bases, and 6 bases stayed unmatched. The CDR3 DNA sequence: TGTGCCAGCAGCTTCGACAGGGTTGGGGATACGCAGTATTTT. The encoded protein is CASSFDRVGDTQYF.

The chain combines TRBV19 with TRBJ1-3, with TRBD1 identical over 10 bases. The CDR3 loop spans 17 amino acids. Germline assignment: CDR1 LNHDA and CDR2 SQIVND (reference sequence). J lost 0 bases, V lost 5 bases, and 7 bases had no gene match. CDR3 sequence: CASSPRTGGPSGNTIYF. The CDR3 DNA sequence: TGTGCCAGTAGTCCGAGGACAGGGGGTCCCTCTGGAAACACCATATATTTT.

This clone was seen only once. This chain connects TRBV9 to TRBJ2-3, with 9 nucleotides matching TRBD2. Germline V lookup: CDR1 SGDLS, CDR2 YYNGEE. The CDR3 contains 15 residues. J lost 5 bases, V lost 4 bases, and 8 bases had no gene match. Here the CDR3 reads CASSYSGSRKDTQYF. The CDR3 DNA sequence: TGTGCCAGCAGCTATAGCGGGAGTCGGAAAGATACGCAGTATTTT.

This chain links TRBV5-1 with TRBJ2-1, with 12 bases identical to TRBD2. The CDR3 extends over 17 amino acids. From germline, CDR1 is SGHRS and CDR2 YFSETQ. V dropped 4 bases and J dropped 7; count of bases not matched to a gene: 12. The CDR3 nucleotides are TGCGCCAGCAGCATGGGCGCCCTAGCGGGAGGGAGGAATGAGCAGTTCTTC. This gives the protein CASSMGALAGGRNEQFF.